Below are 10 T cell receptor beta chains sequenced from a single sample in a study of blood T cells in healthy people across ages. Then a second PCR, running about 6 to 12 cycles, was carried out with a sample-barcoded 5' primer and a J-beta primer mix. MiXCR, run by TCRdb on the 5' RACE reads, gives a single entry per CDR3 protein. The sample includes about 940,000 distinct CDR3 sequences, around 48% of them seen just once. The material sequenced was blood. The receptors derive from a man under 40 in good health.

This clonotype appeared a few times. The V and J genes are TRBV28 and TRBJ2-3, with TRBD2 as a possible D gene (7 bases). This CDR3 has 15 amino acids. The germline CDR1 and CDR2 sequences are MDHEN and SYDVKM. Trimming stripped 10 bases from V and 1 base from J, with 18 bases between. The CDR3 nucleotides read TGTGCCACCCTTGGGGGGGCTGGACGCACAGATACGCAGTATTTT. Residues: CATLGGAGRTDTQYF.

This clonotype was seen a handful of times. The chain has TRBV30 and TRBJ2-1; D might be TRBD2 (5 bases). The V gene's germline CDR1 is GTSNPN and CDR2 SVGIG (reference sequence). V lost 2 bases and J 3 bases, leaving 8 bases between the germline ends. The CDR3 consists of 13 residues. This CDR3 is CAWSRGNYNEQFF. CDR3 DNA: TGTGCCTGGAGTAGAGGGAACTACAATGAGCAGTTCTTC.

This clonotype has a handful of counts. The chain links TRBV12-3 or TRBV12-4 to TRBJ2-2; D is unresolved. The CDR3 extends over 14 amino acids. The V and J ends lost 5 bases and 3 bases respectively, with 10 bases between them. The CDR3 region has the DNA TGTGCCAGCAGTGGGTACCGGGACACCGGGGAGCTGTTTTTT. Protein product: CASSGYRDTGELFF.

The rearrangement joins TRBV6-5 to TRBJ1-4; 7 nucleotides line up with TRBD1. CDR3 length: 17 amino acids. With V trimmed by 0 bases and J by 0 bases, 4 bases remained unmatched. The germline gives CDR1 MNHEY, CDR2 SVGAGI. The CDR3 bases are TGTGCCAGCAGTTACTCGGTACAGGGGACAACTAATGAAAAACTGTTTTTT. Translation gives CASSYSVQGTTNEKLFF.

With regard to this clonotype: One end of the junction fails to match germline, which may point to a read error. This chain links TRBV6-1 with TRBJ1-1; D not certain. Germline CDR1 MNHNS, CDR2 SASEGT. This CDR3 is built from 13 residues. CDR3: CVSTKARDTEAFF. CDR3 sequence (DNA): TGTGTCAGCACGAAGGCCCGGGACACTGAAGCTTTCTTT.

CDR3 residues: CSASFGAGSNEQFF. The CDR3 DNA sequence: TGCAGTGCTTCCTTTGGAGCGGGGTCCAATGAGCAGTTCTTC. The V call is TRBV20-1, the J call TRBJ2-1; 7 nucleotides align to TRBD2. The V gene's germline CDR1 is DFQATT and CDR2 SNEGSKA (reference sequence). The CDR3 consists of 14 residues. With 5 bases clipped from V and 6 bases from J, the junction kept 10 bases outside the gene matches.

V usage is TRBV7-9 and J usage is TRBJ2-5; D is perhaps TRBD1 (6 bases). There are 15 residues in the CDR3. CDR1 SEHNR and CDR2 FQNEAQ come from the germline V gene (reference sequence). Trimming took 4 bases from V and 5 from J, leaving 17 bases between them. The CDR3 loop reads CASSSAQGADETQYF. The CDR3, as DNA: TGTGCCAGCAGCTCTGCACAGGGCGCAGATGAGACCCAGTACTTC.

This chain links TRBV5-1 with TRBJ2-2; TRBD1 matches 7 bases. Germline CDR1 SGHRS, CDR2 YFSETQ. The V and J ends lost 4 bases and 3 bases, in that order; junction bases with no gene match: 6. This CDR3 is built from 15 residues. The CDR3 protein is CASSPDRADTGELFF. The DNA of the CDR3 is TGCGCCAGCAGCCCCGACAGGGCCGACACCGGGGAGCTGTTTTTT.

The chain combines TRBV27 with TRBJ1-5; TRBD1 is a possible D gene (6 bases). Germline V gene sequence: CDR1 MNHEY, CDR2 SMNVEV (reference sequence). With 3 bases removed from V and 5 bases from J, the gap between germline ends came to 11 bases. This CDR3 comprises 14 residues. The CDR3 DNA reads as TGTGCCAGCAGTTTGTCAGGGGTCCATCAGCCCCAGCATTTT. Translation: CASSLSGVHQPQHF.

CDR3 region: CAISSPQRTGDYEQYF. CDR3 DNA sequence: TGTGCCATCAGTTCCCCCCAACGGACAGGGGACTACGAGCAGTACTTC. V usage is TRBV10-3 and J usage is TRBJ2-7; 9 bases align to TRBD1. The CDR3 consists of 16 residues. Germline CDR1 is ENHRY and CDR2 is SYGVKD. The junction had 11 bases not matched to a gene; V was cut back by 5 bases and J by 3 bases.